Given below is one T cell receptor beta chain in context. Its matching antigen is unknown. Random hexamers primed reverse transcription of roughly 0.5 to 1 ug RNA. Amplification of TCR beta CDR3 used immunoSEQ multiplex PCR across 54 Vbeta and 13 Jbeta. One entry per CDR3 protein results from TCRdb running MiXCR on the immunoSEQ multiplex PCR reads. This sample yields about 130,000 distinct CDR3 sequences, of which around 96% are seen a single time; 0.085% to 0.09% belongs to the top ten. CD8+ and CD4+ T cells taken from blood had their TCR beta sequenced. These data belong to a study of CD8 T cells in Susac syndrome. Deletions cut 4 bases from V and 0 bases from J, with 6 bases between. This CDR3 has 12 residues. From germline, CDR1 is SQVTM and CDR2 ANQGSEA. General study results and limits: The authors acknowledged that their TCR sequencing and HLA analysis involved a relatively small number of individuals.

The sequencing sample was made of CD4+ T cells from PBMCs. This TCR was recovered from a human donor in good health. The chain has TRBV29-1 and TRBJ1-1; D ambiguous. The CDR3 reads CSVGHLNTEAFF. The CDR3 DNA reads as TGCAGCGTTGGGCACCTGAACACTGAAGCTTTCTTT.